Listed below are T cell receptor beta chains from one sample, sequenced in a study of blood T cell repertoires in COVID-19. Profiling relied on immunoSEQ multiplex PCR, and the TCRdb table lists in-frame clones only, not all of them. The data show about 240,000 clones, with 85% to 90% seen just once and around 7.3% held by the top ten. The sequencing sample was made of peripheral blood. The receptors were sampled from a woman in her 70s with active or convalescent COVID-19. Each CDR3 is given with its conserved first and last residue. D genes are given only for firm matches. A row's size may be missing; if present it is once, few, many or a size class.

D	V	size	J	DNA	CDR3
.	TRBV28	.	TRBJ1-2	TGTGCCAGCAGTTTGGGAGAGAGCTATGGCTACACCTTC	CASSLGESYGYTF
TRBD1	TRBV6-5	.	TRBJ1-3	TGTGCCAGCAGTTCGGACAGGGATGGAAACACCATATATTTT	CASSSDRDGNTIYF
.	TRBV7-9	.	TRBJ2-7	TGTGCCAGCACGGACTTGAACGAGCAGTACTTC	CASTDLNEQYF
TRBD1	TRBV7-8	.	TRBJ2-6	TGTGCCAGCAGCCTAACAGGGGTCTCTGGGGCCAACGTCCTGACTTTC	CASSLTGVSGANVLTF
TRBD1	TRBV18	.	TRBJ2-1	TGTGCCAGCTCACCATCGACCGGGACAGGGTACAATGAGCAGTTCTTC	CASSPSTGTGYNEQFF
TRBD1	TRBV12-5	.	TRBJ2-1	TGTGCTGGGTTCGAGGGACAGACCTACAATGAGCAGTTCTTC	CAGFEGQTYNEQFF
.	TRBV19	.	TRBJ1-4	TGTGCCAGTAGTAGGGGAGGGACGAGTAATGAAAAACTGTTTTTT	CASSRGGTSNEKLFF
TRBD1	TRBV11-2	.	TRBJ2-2	TGTGCCAGCAGACAGGGGAATCTGAACACCGGGGAGCTGTTTTTT	CASRQGNLNTGELFF
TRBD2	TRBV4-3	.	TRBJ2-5	TGCGCCAGCAGCCAGGCCAGCGGGGGAACAGAGACCCAGTACTTC	CASSQASGGTETQYF
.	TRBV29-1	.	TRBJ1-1	TGCAGCGCCGACTATGTGACTGAAGCTTTCTTT	CSADYVTEAFF
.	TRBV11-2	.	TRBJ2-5	TGTGCCAGCAGCCGGACAGCCACATCTATCCTCCAAGAGACCCAGTACTTC	CASSRTATSILQETQYF
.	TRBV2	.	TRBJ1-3	TGTGCCAGCAGTGACTGGCAAAACACCATATATTTT	CASSDWQNTIYF
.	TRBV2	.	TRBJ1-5	TGTGCCAGCAGTGACCTGAGCAATCAGCCCCAGCATTTT	CASSDLSNQPQHF
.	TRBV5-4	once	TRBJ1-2	TGTGCCAGCAGCTTGGAGGAGTTGGGGGCAGGCTACGGCTACACCTTC	CASSLEELGAGYGYTF
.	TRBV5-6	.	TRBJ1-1	TGTGCCAGCAGCTTGACCCGGGACACTGAAGCTTTCTTT	CASSLTRDTEAFF
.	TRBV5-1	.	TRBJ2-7	TGCGCCAGCAGCTTGGGACACATGCCCTACGAGCAGTACTTC	CASSLGHMPYEQYF
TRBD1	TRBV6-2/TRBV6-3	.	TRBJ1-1	TGTGCCAGCAGTTCCCGGGACAGGGAGACCACTGAAGCTTTCTTT	CASSSRDRETTEAFF
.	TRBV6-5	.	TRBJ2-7	TGTGCCAGCAGTTACTCAGGGGACGAGCAGTACTTC	CASSYSGDEQYF
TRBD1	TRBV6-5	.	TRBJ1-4	TGTGCCAGCAGTTACGAGACAGGGGAAGGGGAAAAACTGTTTTTT	CASSYETGEGEKLFF